Listed below are T cell receptor beta chains from one sample, sequenced in a study of response to subunit inactivated influenza vaccine. TCRdb processed the RT-PCR reads anew with MiXCR; each CDR3 protein has one entry. The table records fewer than 700,000 distinct CDR3 sequences, 10% to 15% of them present only once. The sequencing used PBMCs from blood, collected roughly 48 days after vaccination. The receptors here all came from a man aged 50-59 years who received an inactivated influenza vaccine. CDR3s include the opening cysteine and the closing phenylalanine or tryptophan. Fields, in order: J gene, D gene, V gene, clone size, CDR3 protein, CDR3 DNA. The D gene is left open where the match is weak. Clone size is shown for a subset of rows, as once, few, many or a class of expanded clone.

TRBJ2-3 NA TRBV3-1 NA CASSQEKGTYEDTQYF TGTGCCAGCAGCCAAGAAAAGGGGACGTACGAAGATACGCAGTATTTT
TRBJ2-1 TRBD1 TRBV11-2 few CASRDRGSYNEQFF TGTGCCAGCCGGGACAGGGGGTCCTACAATGAGCAGTTCTTC
TRBJ2-5 TRBD1 TRBV5-1 few CASSQGQGARETQYF TGCGCCAGCAGCCAGGGACAGGGGGCGCGAGAGACCCAGTACTTC
TRBJ2-5 TRBD2 TRBV6-5 few CASSYTGLKETQYF TGTGCCAGCAGTTACACGGGACTAAAAGAGACCCAGTACTTC
TRBJ2-1 TRBD1 TRBV5-1 few CASSLSQGVSNEQFF TGCGCCAGCAGCTTGTCCCAGGGGGTGTCCAATGAGCAGTTCTTC
TRBJ2-1 NA TRBV28 few CASSTASDYYNEQFF TGTGCCAGCAGTACGGCTAGCGATTACTACAATGAGCAGTTCTTC
TRBJ2-1 NA TRBV7-3 NA CASSGGSPRNEQFF TGTGCCAGCAGCGGGGGTTCACCCCGTAATGAGCAGTTCTTC
TRBJ1-5 NA TRBV7-8 many CASSKSAGTINQPQHF TGTGCCAGCAGCAAGAGTGCAGGGACCATCAATCAGCCCCAGCATTTT
TRBJ1-1 NA TRBV20-1 NA CSASLPQGTEAFF TGCAGTGCTTCCCTCCCCCAGGGGACTGAAGCTTTCTTT
TRBJ1-1 NA TRBV12-3/TRBV12-4 NA CASSRTELTEAFF TGTGCCAGCAGTCGGACAGAACTGACTGAAGCTTTCTTT
TRBJ2-1 TRBD2 TRBV30 NA CAWRGTSGNEQFF TGTGCCTGGAGGGGGACTAGCGGCAATGAGCAGTTCTTC
TRBJ2-2 TRBD2 TRBV5-6 few CATQTSGVITGELFF TGTGCCACCCAGACTAGCGGGGTAATCACCGGGGAGCTGTTTTTT
TRBJ2-3 NA TRBV7-8 once CASSIQAIHFTDTQYF TGTGCCAGCAGCATTCAGGCTATCCATTTCACAGATACGCAGTATTTT
TRBJ2-1 TRBD2 TRBV7-8 NA CASSSPRTSADNEQFF TGTGCCAGCAGCTCCCCCCGGACTAGCGCCGACAATGAGCAGTTCTTC
TRBJ2-5 NA TRBV27 few CASSSYTPETQYF TGTGCCAGCAGTTCGTATACCCCGGAGACCCAGTACTTC
TRBJ2-2 NA TRBV5-1 NA CASSLLIASGELFF TGCGCCAGCAGCTTGCTGATAGCCTCCGGGGAGCTGTTTTTT
TRBJ1-4 NA TRBV5-6 many CASSSLTPGTLNEKLFF TGTGCCAGCAGCTCCCTGACGCCCGGGACACTTAATGAAAAACTGTTTTTT
TRBJ2-3 NA TRBV6-1 NA CASSRTVGGTDTQYF TGTGCCAGCAGCAGGACAGTGGGTGGTACAGATACGCAGTATTTT
TRBJ2-1 NA TRBV7-9 many CASSLRRGPYNEQFF TGTGCCAGCAGCTTAAGGCGGGGGCCGTACAATGAGCAGTTCTTC
TRBJ1-3 TRBD1 TRBV28 few CASFRDRGYSSGNTIYF TGTGCCAGCTTCCGGGACAGGGGGTATAGCTCTGGAAACACCATATATTTT
TRBJ2-3 NA TRBV5-1 many CASSKGHSGRSDTQYF TGCGCCAGCAGCAAAGGACACTCCGGGCGTTCAGATACGCAGTATTTT
TRBJ1-1 NA TRBV20-1 few CSASRGGWDTEAFF TGCAGTGCTAGTCGGGGGGGCTGGGACACTGAAGCTTTCTTT
TRBJ2-7 TRBD2 TRBV11-3 many CASRPIQLGGGRNYEQYF TGTGCCAGCAGACCTATCCAGCTCGGAGGCGGGAGGAACTACGAGCAGTACTTC
TRBJ2-7 NA TRBV10-3 NA CAISVGGSYEQYF TGTGCCATCAGTGTCGGCGGATCCTACGAGCAGTACTTC
TRBJ2-3 NA TRBV28 few CASSLKSGLRQNTQYF TGTGCCAGCAGTTTAAAAAGCGGCCTAAGGCAGAATACGCAGTATTTT
TRBJ2-2 NA TRBV20-1 many CSARRARTAQNGELFF TGCAGTGCTAGACGGGCTAGGACGGCACAAAACGGGGAGCTGTTTTTT
TRBJ1-2 NA TRBV5-1 NA CASSLDTFNYGYTF TGCGCCAGCAGCTTGGACACCTTTAACTATGGCTACACCTTC
TRBJ2-1 TRBD2 TRBV20-1 few CSARPPRGDLNEQFF TGCAGTGCTAGACCTCCCCGGGGGGACCTCAATGAGCAGTTCTTC
TRBJ2-7 TRBD1 TRBV20-1 NA CSATQTGNEQYF TGCAGTGCTACGCAGACAGGGAACGAGCAGTACTTC